The 6 T cell receptor beta chains given below trace back to one sample, sequenced in a study of shared clonotypes between healthy human individuals. Repertoires were generated with immunoSEQ multiplex PCR, while TCRdb's copy carries only in-frame clones and drops some. The repertoire holds some 2,100,000 clones, with around 95% as singletons. Source material: naive CD4+ T cells sorted from blood. Subset given: CD45RA+ positively selected. All receptors derive from a man between 18 and 29 years old in good health.

The chain links TRBV6-1 to TRBJ1-2, with D perhaps matching TRBD1 (6 bases). CDR3 length: 14 residues. Looked up from germline, CDR1 is MNHNS and CDR2 is SASEGT. Trimming cost V 3 bases and J 3 bases, with 11 bases left between them. The CDR3 DNA reads TGTGCCAGCAGTGAGAGTTGGGGGCACTATGGCTACACCTTC. Its translation is CASSESWGHYGYTF.

The rearrangement links TRBV5-1 to TRBJ2-2; 7 bases match TRBD1. The V and J ends lost 4 bases and 7 bases, in that order; junction bases with no gene match: 10. CDR1 and CDR2 from the germline V gene are SGHRS and YFSETQ. The CDR3 length is 15 residues. Here the CDR3 DNA reads TGCGCCAGCAGCGCCCCGACAGGGCTTAGCGGGGAGCTGTTTTTT. Translation: CASSAPTGLSGELFF.

The gene calls are TRBV27 and TRBJ2-2; 9 positions agree with TRBD1. Trimming cost V 5 bases and J 4 bases; bases outside gene matches: 8. The germline gives CDR1 MNHEY, CDR2 SMNVEV (reference sequence). The CDR3 extends over 16 amino acids. The chain's CDR3 is CASSRWDRASTGELFF. CDR3 DNA sequence: TGTGCCAGCAGTCGATGGGACAGGGCGAGCACCGGGGAGCTGTTTTTT.

The J gene is TRBJ1-1, the V gene TRBV10-3, with D possibly TRBD1 on 6 matching bases. CDR1 and CDR2 from the germline V gene are ENHRY and SYGVKD. The V and J ends lost 7 bases and 2 bases respectively, with 11 bases between them. CDR3 length: 13 residues. The DNA for the CDR3 is TGTGCCATCAATCGACAGGCAAACACTGAAGCTTTCTTT. Translated, it gives CAINRQANTEAFF.

CDR3 coding DNA: TGTGCCAGCAGTCGAAGGGGCACTGAAGCTTTCTTT. It specifies CASSRRGTEAFF. This chain connects TRBV28 to TRBJ1-1, with a possible D match to TRBD1 (5 bases). Germline CDR1 reads MDHEN; CDR2 reads SYDVKM. The CDR3 is made up of 12 amino acids. Trimming took 5 bases from V and 4 from J, leaving 8 bases between them.

The V and J genes are TRBV6-1 and TRBJ1-5; D gene unclear. Trimming pared 10 bases from V and 2 bases from J, leaving 18 bases between. CDR3 length: 15 residues. Germline values: CDR1 MNHNS, CDR2 SASEGT. The CDR3 DNA reads as TGTGCCACATATCGCCAATGGACGGGCAATCAGCCCCAGCATTTT. Residues: CATYRQWTGNQPQHF.